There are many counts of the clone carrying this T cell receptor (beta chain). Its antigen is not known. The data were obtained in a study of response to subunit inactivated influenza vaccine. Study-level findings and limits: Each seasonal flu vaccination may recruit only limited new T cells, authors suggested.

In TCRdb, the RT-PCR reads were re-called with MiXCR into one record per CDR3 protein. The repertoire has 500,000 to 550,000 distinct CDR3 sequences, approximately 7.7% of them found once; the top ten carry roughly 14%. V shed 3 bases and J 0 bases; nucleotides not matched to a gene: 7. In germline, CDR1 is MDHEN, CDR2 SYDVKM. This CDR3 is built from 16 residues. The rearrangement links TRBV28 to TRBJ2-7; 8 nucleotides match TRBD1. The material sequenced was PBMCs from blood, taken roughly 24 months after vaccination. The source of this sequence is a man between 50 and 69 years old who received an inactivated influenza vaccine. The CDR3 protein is CASSFSPGQGSYEQYF. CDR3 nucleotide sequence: TGTGCCAGCAGTTTCAGTCCTGGACAGGGCTCCTACGAGCAGTACTTC.